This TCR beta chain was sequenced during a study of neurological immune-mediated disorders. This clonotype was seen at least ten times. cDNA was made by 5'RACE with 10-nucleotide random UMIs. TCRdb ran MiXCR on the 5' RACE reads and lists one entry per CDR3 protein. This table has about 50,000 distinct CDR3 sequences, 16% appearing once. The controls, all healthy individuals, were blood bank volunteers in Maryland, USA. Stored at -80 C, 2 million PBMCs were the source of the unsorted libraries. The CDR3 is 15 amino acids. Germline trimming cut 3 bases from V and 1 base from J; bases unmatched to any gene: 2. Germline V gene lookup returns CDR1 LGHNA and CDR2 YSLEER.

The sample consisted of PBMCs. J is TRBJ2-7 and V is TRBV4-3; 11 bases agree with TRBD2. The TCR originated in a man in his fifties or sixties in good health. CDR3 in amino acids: CASSQLAGGSYEQYF. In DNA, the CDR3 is TGCGCCAGCAGCCAGCTAGCGGGGGGATCCTACGAGCAGTACTTC.